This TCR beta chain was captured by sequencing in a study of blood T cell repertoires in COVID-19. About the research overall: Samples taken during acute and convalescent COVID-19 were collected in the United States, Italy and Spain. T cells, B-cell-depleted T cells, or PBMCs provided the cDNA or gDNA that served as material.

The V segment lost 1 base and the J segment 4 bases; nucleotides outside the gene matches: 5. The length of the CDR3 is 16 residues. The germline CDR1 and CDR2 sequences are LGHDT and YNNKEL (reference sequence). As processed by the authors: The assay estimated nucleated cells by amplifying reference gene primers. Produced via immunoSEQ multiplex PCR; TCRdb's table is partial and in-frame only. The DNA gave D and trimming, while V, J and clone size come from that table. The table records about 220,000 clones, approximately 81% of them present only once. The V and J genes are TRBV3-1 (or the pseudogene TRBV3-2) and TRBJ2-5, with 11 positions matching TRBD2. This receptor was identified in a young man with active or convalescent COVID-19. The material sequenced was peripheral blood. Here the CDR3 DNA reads TGTGCCAGCAGCCAAGGGGCTAGCGGGGGGCCAGAGACCCAGTACTTC. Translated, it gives CASSQGASGGPETQYF.